This T cell receptor (beta chain) came from a study of blood T cell repertoires in COVID-19. About the study: The United States, Italy and Spain supplied acute and convalescent COVID-19 samples. The analysed material was cDNA or gDNA that came from T cells, B-cell-depleted T cells, or PBMCs.

This clone was counted a single time. Original processing notes: For nucleated cells, counts were estimated from reference gene primer amplification. The assay was immunoSEQ multiplex PCR, and TCRdb's table has in-frame clones only and misses some. V and J calls plus clone size are reproduced from that table; the DNA served to infer D and trimming. There are 95,000 or so clones in the sample; about four fifths occur only once, and about a sixth lies in the top ten. Germline lookup yields CDR1 MNHNY and CDR2 SVGAGI (reference sequence). This CDR3 is 15 amino acids long. V gave up 0 bases and J gave up 0 bases, with 9 bases separating them.

The material sequenced was peripheral blood. The clonotype was recovered from a woman older than 75 with active or convalescent COVID-19. The J gene is TRBJ2-7, the V gene TRBV6-6; D gene ambiguous. The CDR3 loop reads CASSYSQVSSYEQYF. For the CDR3, the DNA is TGTGCCAGCAGTTACTCGCAGGTGAGCTCCTACGAGCAGTACTTC.